Shown below are 20 T cell receptor beta chains from a single sample sequenced in a study of human T cells and chemical hapten exposure. Each CDR3 protein gets one entry after TCRdb re-called the RACE reads with MiXCR. This table has over 130,000 distinct CDR3 sequences, over 9.5% appearing once. As for time point: patch test 2, 6 weeks after DPC sensitization. Described treatment: therapeutic diphenylcyclopropenone sensitization with weekly scalp DPC. The specimen comprised whole blood, sampled in connection with sensitization to the hapten diphenylcyclopropenone (DPC). These receptors all come from a woman in her fifties or sixties with alopecia areata. Some clones in this sample may be carry-over from other donors' samples.

The rearrangement joins TRBV5-1 to TRBJ1-2, with D maybe TRBD1 (5 bases). CDR1 is SGHRS, CDR2 YFSETQ, per germline. The CDR3 extends over 14 amino acids. Trimming took 4 bases from V and 6 from J, leaving 16 bases between them. The CDR3 protein is CASSPGRGGNGYTF. The CDR3 region has the DNA TGCGCCAGCAGCCCCGGGAGGGGCGGGAATGGCTACACCTTC.

The chain is built from TRBV18 and TRBJ2-4, with D possibly called TRBD1 or TRBD2 (5 bases each). The length of the CDR3 is 17 residues. Germline-derived CDR1 and CDR2 are KGHSH and LQKENI. The V and J ends lost 4 bases and 0 bases respectively, with 16 bases between them. The CDR3 protein is CASSQSAGTEAKNIQYF. The CDR3 DNA reads as TGTGCCAGCTCACAAAGCGCCGGGACCGAAGCCAAAAACATTCAGTACTTC.

This clonotype was seen only a few times. CDR3 residues: CASSEGLAGGEDTQYF. CDR3 nucleotide sequence: TGTGCCAGCAGCGAGGGACTAGCGGGAGGGGAAGATACGCAGTATTTT. The V call is TRBV5-4, the J call TRBJ2-3, with 16 bases fitting TRBD2. The germline gives CDR1 SGHNT, CDR2 YYREEE (reference sequence). V was pared by 4 bases and J by 5 bases, with 4 bases of the junction left unmatched. The CDR3 spans 16 residues.

In its sample, this clonotype was seen a few times. This chain uses TRBV19 with TRBJ2-4, with no clear D. The CDR3 spans 15 residues. The germline V and J ends were trimmed by 5 bases and 0 bases, with 11 bases remaining between them. Germline CDR1 and CDR2: LNHDA and SQIVND (reference sequence). This CDR3 is CASSPRPLAKNIQYF. The CDR3 coding sequence is TGTGCCAGTAGTCCCCGACCTTTAGCCAAAAACATTCAGTACTTC.

This clonotype was observed at least ten times. The CDR3 DNA reads as TGTGCCAGCAGCTTCCCAACTAGGAGTGAGCAGTTCTTC. Encoded protein: CASSFPTRSEQFF. The chain is built from TRBV7-2 and TRBJ2-1; tentatively, D is TRBD2 (5 bases). There are 13 residues in the CDR3. Germline V CDR1 and CDR2: SGHTA, FQGNSA. Trimming took off 3 bases at V and 9 bases at J, with 12 bases between the two ends. Full variable domain (missing parts from reference TRBV7-2 and TRBJ2-1): GAGVSQSPSNKVTEKGKDVELRCDPISGHTALYWYRQSLGQGLEFLIYFQGNSAPDKSGLPSDRFSAERTGGSVSTLTIQRTQQEDSAVYLCASSFPTRSEQFFGPGTRLTVL.

This clonotype was counted ten times or more. The chain couples TRBV3-1 to TRBJ2-1; 11 positions match TRBD2. V dropped 0 bases and J dropped 1; count of bases not matched to a gene: 5. CDR1 LGHDT and CDR2 YNNKEL come from the germline V gene (reference sequence). The CDR3 extends over 18 amino acids. CDR3 loop: CASSQDQLAGVSYNEQFF. CDR3 nucleotide sequence: TGTGCCAGCAGCCAAGATCAACTAGCGGGAGTTTCCTACAATGAGCAGTTCTTC.

This clonotype was observed at least ten times. The CDR3 region has the DNA TGCAGTGCTAGAGAGGGGGGTCTAGCGGGAGAGCAGTACTTC. It codes for CSAREGGLAGEQYF. This chain links TRBV20-1 with TRBJ2-7; 9 bases match TRBD2. Germline trimming cut 0 bases from V and 7 bases from J; bases unmatched to any gene: 7. Germline loops: CDR1 DFQATT, CDR2 SNEGSKA (reference sequence). The CDR3 length is 14 residues.

Details on this clonotype: Lacking the conserved final phenylalanine or tryptophan, this CDR3 likely reflects a read error. J is TRBJ1-1 and V is TRBV5-1; 7 bases match TRBD1. This CDR3 has 15 residues. V was clipped by 3 bases and J by 2 bases; unmatched bases: 7. Germline-derived CDR1 and CDR2 are SGHRS and YFSETQ. CDR3 amino acids: CASSSYDRANTEAFS. DNA of the CDR3: TGCGCCAGCAGCTCGTATGACAGGGCCAACACTGAAGCTTTCTCT.

The chain links TRBV5-4 to TRBJ2-7, with 10 bases that match TRBD2. Germline V gene sequence: CDR1 SGHNT, CDR2 YYREEE (reference sequence). The CDR3 has 15 amino acids. With 4 bases clipped from V and 6 bases from J, the junction kept 10 bases outside the gene matches. CDR3 bases: TGTGCCAGCAGCCCCGGTGGAAGCGGGAGGGGCGAGCAGTACTTC. This codes for CASSPGGSGRGEQYF.

This clonotype was seen a few times. The CDR3 bases are TGTGCCTGGAGTGTTATGGACCGGTCCTACGAGCAGTACTTC. It translates to CAWSVMDRSYEQYF. This chain connects TRBV30 to TRBJ2-7; no reliable D call. V was cut by 0 bases and J by 1 base, with 10 bases left in between. CDR1 and CDR2 from the germline V gene are GTSNPN and SVGIG (reference sequence). The CDR3 is made up of 14 amino acids.

This clonotype was counted at least ten times. The V gene is TRBV7-9, the J gene TRBJ2-2; no definite D call. There are 11 residues in the CDR3. CDR1 is SEHNR and CDR2 is FQNEAQ in the germline V gene (reference sequence). V was clipped by 6 bases and J by 5 bases, with 4 bases between them. CDR3 DNA sequence: TGTGCCAGCAGGGGAACCGGGGAGCTGTTTTTT. This sequence encodes CASRGTGELFF.

The chain couples TRBV20-1 to TRBJ2-7, with TRBD2 as a possible D gene (5 bases). The ends were cut back, 1 base at V and 0 bases at J, with 19 bases in the middle. CDR1 and CDR2 (germline): DFQATT, SNEGSKA (reference sequence). CDR3 length: 17 amino acids. The CDR3, as DNA: TGCAGTGCTAGAGGCTCGGCTGCAGCGGTAAGCTCCTACGAGCAGTACTTC. The encoded protein is CSARGSAAAVSSYEQYF.

The table lists this clonotype with many counts. V is TRBV19 and J is TRBJ2-3; 10 nucleotides agree with TRBD2. The CDR3 runs 16 residues. Germline V gene sequence: CDR1 LNHDA, CDR2 SQIVND (reference sequence). Trimming took 5 bases from V and 0 from J; bases not matched to a gene: 5. The CDR3: CASSSGLAVSTDTQYF. DNA for the CDR3: TGTGCCAGTAGTTCCGGACTAGCGGTTAGCACAGATACGCAGTATTTT.

This clonotype was seen at least ten times. The J gene is TRBJ1-2, the V gene TRBV21-1; the D call TRBD1 from the table was never checked on the DNA. TRBV21-1 is an annotated pseudogene. This CDR3 has 19 residues. Here the CDR3 DNA reads TGTGCCAGCAGCATAAACCACGGACAGGACAACTGGAGTGACTATGGCTACACCTTC. It is translated as CASSINHGQDNWSDYGYTF.

In its sample, this clonotype was seen many times. V usage is TRBV12-3 or TRBV12-4 and J usage is TRBJ1-4; D unresolved. With 0 bases removed from V and 4 bases from J, the gap between germline ends came to 6 bases. CDR3 length equals 14 residues. This CDR3 is CASSLAGVNEKLFF. As DNA, the CDR3 is TGTGCCAGCAGTTTAGCAGGAGTTAATGAAAAACTGTTTTTT.

V gene TRBV5-1 combines with J gene TRBJ1-6; the D gene is possibly TRBD1 (6 bases). V was pared by 5 bases and J by 0 bases, with 18 bases between. The CDR3 has 18 amino acids. The germline gives CDR1 SGHRS, CDR2 YFSETQ. The CDR3, as DNA: TGCGCCAGCAGGGATGGACAGCCGTTGAGCTCCTATAATTCACCCCTCCACTTT. Translation: CASRDGQPLSSYNSPLHF.

The chain links TRBV7-3 to TRBJ1-5, with 11 bases matching TRBD1. The CDR3 is 17 residues long. The V segment lost 5 bases and the J segment 0 bases; nucleotides outside the gene matches: 6. Germline V lookup: CDR1 SGHTA, CDR2 FQGTGA. Here the CDR3 reads CASSPRGQGDSNQPQHF. CDR3 coding DNA: TGTGCCAGCAGCCCCCGGGGACAGGGGGATAGCAATCAGCCCCAGCATTTT.

This clonotype occurred many times. Here the CDR3 reads CSASQGGGNQPQHF. The CDR3 nucleotides are TGCAGTGCTAGTCAGGGGGGGGGCAATCAGCCCCAGCATTTT. This chain links TRBV20-1 with TRBJ1-5; 7 bases fit TRBD1. V lost 3 bases, J lost 2 bases, and 4 bases stayed unmatched. Germline V CDR1 and CDR2: DFQATT, SNEGSKA (reference sequence). The length of the CDR3 is 14 residues.

This clonotype was picked up many times. The genes are TRBV7-8 and TRBJ1-5; no reliable D call. The V end lost 5 bases, the J end lost 6 bases, and 8 bases lay between the germline ends. The CDR3 has 12 amino acids. Germline CDR1 is SGHVS and CDR2 is FQNEAQ. The CDR3 region is CASSPSTQPQHF. In DNA form, the CDR3 reads TGTGCCAGCAGCCCCTCCACTCAGCCCCAGCATTTT.

The gene calls are TRBV6-1 and TRBJ2-2, with TRBD2 matching 9 bases. The CDR3 extends over 16 amino acids. Germline V gene sequence: CDR1 MNHNS, CDR2 SASEGT. V lost 7 bases, J lost 4 bases, and 10 bases stayed unmatched. The CDR3 loop reads CASTVSGRATTGELFF. In nucleotides, the CDR3 is TGTGCCAGCACTGTTAGCGGGAGAGCGACCACCGGGGAGCTGTTTTTT.